These 9 T cell receptor beta chains originate from one sample sequenced in a study of metastatic and nonmetastatic thyroid tumors. TCRdb reprocessed the PCR reads via MiXCR. The data show 15,000 to 18,000 clones, about 3.5% seen once. The entire patient cohort was treatment-naive prior to thyroid surgery. Sequenced material: tumor tissue. These receptors originate from a female donor with papillary thyroid cancer or a benign thyroid nodule (not recorded which). Some clones in this sample may be carry-over from other donors' samples.

This clone was observed a few times. The chain employs TRBV10-2 and TRBJ2-7; D perhaps matches TRBD1 (6 bases). The germline gives CDR1 WSHSY, CDR2 SAAADI. Trimming removed 7 bases from V and 5 bases from J, with 9 bases in between. CDR3 length: 11 residues. CDR3 nucleotide sequence: TGCGCCAGCACGGACAGCCACGAGCAGTACTTC. Residues: CASTDSHEQYF.

CDR3 nucleotides: TGTGCCAGCAGTTTAGGTACAGGGATCCACGAGCAGTACTTC. It codes for CASSLGTGIHEQYF. The genes are TRBV27 and TRBJ2-7; perhaps TRBD1 as D (6 bases). The germline gives CDR1 MNHEY, CDR2 SMNVEV (reference sequence). Trimming shortened V by 2 bases and J by 5 bases, and 13 bases separated the two germline ends. The CDR3 length is 14 residues.

V is TRBV6-1 and J is TRBJ2-5; the D gene is possibly TRBD2 (5 bases). The CDR3 runs to 14 residues. CDR1 is MNHNS and CDR2 is SASEGT in the germline V gene. V lost 8 bases and J lost 2, with 15 bases in between. The CDR3 nucleotides are TGTGCCAGCGAGCAGCGGCCGGAACAAGAGACCCAGTACTTC. This codes for CASEQRPEQETQYF.

This clone was recorded a few times. This chain links TRBV11-2 with TRBJ2-1; 11 bases align to TRBD2. In germline, CDR1 is SGHAT, CDR2 FQNNGV. V shed 4 bases and J 8 bases; nucleotides not matched to a gene: 10. The length of the CDR3 is 16 residues. For the CDR3, the DNA is TGTGCCAGCAGCTACCCGACTAGCGGGACTTACCATGAGCAGTTCTTC. Encoded protein: CASSYPTSGTYHEQFF. Using reference TRBV11-2 and TRBJ2-1 for the parts outside the CDR3, the full variable domain is EAGVAQSPRYKIIEKRQSVAFWCNPISGHATLYWYQQILGQGPKLLIQFQNNGVVDDSQLPKDRFSAERLKGVDSTLKIQPAKLEDSAVYLCASSYPTSGTYHEQFFGPGTRLTVL.

A few counts support this clone. CDR3 sequence reads: CASSWTSTDTQYF. The CDR3 DNA is TGTGCCAGCAGTTGGACTAGCACAGATACGCAGTATTTT. The chain combines TRBV6-5 with TRBJ2-3, with a possible D match to TRBD2 (5 bases). CDR1 and CDR2 from the germline V gene are MNHEY and SVGAGI. The CDR3 covers 13 residues. The germline V and J ends were trimmed by 4 bases and 0 bases, with 5 bases remaining between them.

The chain carries TRBV15 and TRBJ1-6; 7 bases align to TRBD1. Germline V gene sequence: CDR1 LNHNV, CDR2 YYDKDF (reference sequence). Losses at the gene ends were 3 bases for V and 10 bases for J; bases not matched to a gene: 9. The CDR3 consists of 15 residues. The CDR3 protein is CATSSRAGGYSPLHF. CDR3 coding DNA: TGTGCCACCAGCAGCAGGGCAGGGGGGTACTCACCCCTCCACTTT.

This clone was found many times. V usage is TRBV28 and J usage is TRBJ2-5; 7 bases are a match to TRBD1. Germline CDR1 reads MDHEN; CDR2 reads SYDVKM. Trimming at V came to 2 bases and at J to 1 base, leaving 10 bases not matched to a gene. The length of the CDR3 is 17 residues. The CDR3 DNA sequence: TGTGCCAGCAGTTTAAGATGGTCAGGGGGACCCCAAGAGACCCAGTACTTC. This sequence encodes CASSLRWSGGPQETQYF. The full variable domain, completed using reference TRBV28 and TRBJ2-5, is DVKVTQSSRYLVKRTGEKVFLECVQDMDHENMFWYRQDPGLGLRLIYFSYDVKMKEKGDIPEGYSVSREKKERFSLILESASTNQTSMYLCASSLRWSGGPQETQYFGPGTRLLVL.

This chain connects TRBV6-9 to TRBJ1-2; 7 bases align to TRBD1. The CDR3 is 13 residues long. Germline trimming cut 2 bases from V and 8 bases from J; bases unmatched to any gene: 5. Germline V gives CDR1 MNHGY, CDR2 SVAAGI. CDR3 sequence (DNA): TGTGCCAGCAGTTATGGGGCAGGGGGAGGCTACACCTTC. As protein: CASSYGAGGGYTF.

The chain carries TRBV6-4 and TRBJ2-1; TRBD2 matches at 13 bases. The V gene end was trimmed by 1 base and the J gene end by 6 bases; junction bases not matched to a gene: 0. Per the germline V gene, CDR1 is MRHNA and CDR2 is SNTAGT. The CDR3 totals 15 residues. The chain's CDR3 is CASSDWTSGSNEQFF. The DNA for the CDR3 is TGTGCCAGCAGTGACTGGACTAGCGGGAGCAATGAGCAGTTCTTC.